Detailed here is one T cell receptor beta chain. Its antigen is unidentified. The method was immunoSEQ multiplex PCR; TCRdb's version includes in-frame clones alone and lacks a portion of them. The data contain around 2,000,000 clones, approximately 94% of them singletons. These data originate in a study of shared clonotypes between healthy human individuals. Study results and caveats: Rarefaction curves obtained for sorted subsets showed sequencing incomplete despite large depth.

The germline V gene encodes CDR1 SQVTM and CDR2 ANQGSEA. The CDR3 loop spans 13 amino acids. Trimming at V came to 5 bases and at J to 8 bases, leaving 9 bases not matched to a gene. Positively selected for CCR7, the CD45RO-negative cells used as naive CD8 cells excluded terminally differentiated effector memory CD45RA+ cells. The sample taken for sequencing was naive CD8+ T cells sorted from blood. The chain couples TRBV29-1 to TRBJ2-1; 7 positions match TRBD2. The receptor's source is a man between 18 and 35 years old in good health. DNA of the CDR3: TGCAGCGTTCTGCAGGGAGGGCACGATGAGCAGTTCTTC. Its translation is CSVLQGGHDEQFF.